A single sample gave rise to the 10 T cell receptor beta chains below, sequenced in a study of T cell changes during pregnancy in multiple sclerosis. Here immunoSEQ multiplex PCR was the method, and the copy in TCRdb shows in-frame clones only, minus some. This table holds some 10,000 clones, around 89% found once. Sequenced here: CD8+ T cells from peripheral blood mononuclear cells, sampled in the first trimester of pregnancy. These receptors all stem from a female donor in good health, enrolled as a control in a pregnancy study.

This clone has just one count. The chain links TRBV30 to TRBJ2-3; 7 positions agree with TRBD2. The V gene's germline CDR1 is GTSNPN and CDR2 SVGIG (reference sequence). V lost 3 bases, J lost 2 bases, and 5 bases stayed unmatched. The CDR3 is 14 amino acids. CDR3 protein: CAWRERGFTDTQYF. CDR3 bases: TGTGCCTGGAGGGAGCGGGGATTCACAGATACGCAGTATTTT. Drawing the rest from reference TRBV30 and TRBJ2-3, the complete variable domain is SQTIHQWPATLVQPVGSPLSLECTVEGTSNPNLYWYRQAAGRGLQLLFYSVGIGQISSEVPQNLSASRPQDRQFILSSKKLLLSDSGFYLCAWRERGFTDTQYFGPGTRLTVL.

CDR3 loop: CSVEETGPLSGANVLTF. The CDR3 DNA reads as TGCAGCGTTGAGGAGACAGGTCCACTTTCTGGGGCCAACGTCCTGACTTTC. J is TRBJ2-6 and V is TRBV29-1; tentative D call: TRBD1 (6 bases). The CDR3 is 17 residues long. V was trimmed by 3 bases and J by 1 base, leaving 16 bases between them. CDR1 and CDR2 (germline): SQVTM, ANQGSEA.

The chain is built from TRBV6-1 and TRBJ2-7, with D possibly TRBD1 on 5 matching bases. The V and J ends lost 6 bases and 5 bases respectively, with 8 bases between them. This CDR3 contains 11 residues. The germline V gene has CDR1 MNHNS and CDR2 SASEGT. The CDR3 spells CASRPGNEQYF. The CDR3 region has the DNA TGTGCCAGCAGGCCAGGGAACGAGCAGTACTTC.

The count of this clone is one. DNA for the CDR3: TGTGCCAGCAGCGTAGAACGGCTAGCGGAAAAGACCGGGGAGCTGTTTTTT. Translated: CASSVERLAEKTGELFF. The chain joins TRBV9 to TRBJ2-2, with 7 positions matching TRBD2. Germline V gives CDR1 SGDLS, CDR2 YYNGEE. This CDR3 is built from 17 residues. V shed 0 bases and J 5 bases; nucleotides not matched to a gene: 10.

This sequence joins TRBV6-5 and TRBJ2-3; D perhaps matches TRBD2 (6 bases). Germline values: CDR1 MNHEY, CDR2 SVGAGI. Trimming took off 6 bases at V and 2 bases at J, with 15 bases between the two ends. The CDR3 runs 15 residues. In DNA form, the CDR3 reads TGTGCCAGCAGCTCCCGGGACTTAGTCACAGATACGCAGTATTTT. This translates into CASSSRDLVTDTQYF.

V and J are TRBV5-4 and TRBJ2-7; the D gene is possibly TRBD2 (5 bases). The CDR3 sequence is 15 residues long. Trimming removed 0 bases from V and 0 bases from J, with 10 bases in between. Germline V lookup: CDR1 SGHNT, CDR2 YYREEE (reference sequence). For the CDR3, the DNA is TGTGCCAGCAGCTTGGATTTGGGGAGCTCCTACGAGCAGTACTTC. It codes for CASSLDLGSSYEQYF.

This chain links TRBV20-1 with TRBJ1-2; D remains unclear. The germline CDR1 and CDR2 sequences are DFQATT and SNEGSKA (reference sequence). The CDR3 is 10 residues long. CDR3 protein: CSVPLYGYTF. CDR3 nucleotide sequence: TGCAGCGTCCCCCTCTATGGCTACACCTTC.

The rearrangement uses TRBV6-1 and TRBJ2-5, with 14 bases fitting TRBD2. The germline CDR1 and CDR2 sequences are MNHNS and SASEGT. The trim removed 4 bases at V and 2 bases at J, leaving 0 bases unmatched. The CDR3 is made up of 15 amino acids. In DNA form, the CDR3 reads TGTGCCAGCAGTGGACTAGCGGGGGGGCAAGAGACCCAGTACTTC. Residues: CASSGLAGGQETQYF.

This chain links TRBV5-6 with TRBJ2-5, with 11 bases identical to TRBD2. Germline loops: CDR1 SGHDT, CDR2 YYEEEE. CDR3 length: 16 amino acids. The junction had 5 bases not matched to a gene; V was cut back by 0 bases and J by 4 bases. CDR3 in DNA: TGTGCCAGCAGCTTGGCCACTAGCGGGGGTGGAGAGACCCAGTACTTC. Translation gives CASSLATSGGGETQYF.

J is TRBJ1-2 and V is TRBV7-2; perhaps TRBD1 as D (6 bases). This CDR3 is 16 amino acids long. In germline, CDR1 is SGHTA, CDR2 FQGNSA. V shed 1 base and J shed 5 bases, with 17 bases lying between them. The CDR3 DNA reads TGTGCCAGCAGCTTAGTTGGGGCAGGGGCAAGGTATGGCTACACCTTC. Protein product: CASSLVGAGARYGYTF. The entire variable domain, with the rest obtained from reference TRBV7-2 and TRBJ1-2, is as follows: GAGVSQSPSNKVTEKGKDVELRCDPISGHTALYWYRQSLGQGLEFLIYFQGNSAPDKSGLPSDRFSAERTGGSVSTLTIQRTQQEDSAVYLCASSLVGAGARYGYTFGSGTRLTVV.